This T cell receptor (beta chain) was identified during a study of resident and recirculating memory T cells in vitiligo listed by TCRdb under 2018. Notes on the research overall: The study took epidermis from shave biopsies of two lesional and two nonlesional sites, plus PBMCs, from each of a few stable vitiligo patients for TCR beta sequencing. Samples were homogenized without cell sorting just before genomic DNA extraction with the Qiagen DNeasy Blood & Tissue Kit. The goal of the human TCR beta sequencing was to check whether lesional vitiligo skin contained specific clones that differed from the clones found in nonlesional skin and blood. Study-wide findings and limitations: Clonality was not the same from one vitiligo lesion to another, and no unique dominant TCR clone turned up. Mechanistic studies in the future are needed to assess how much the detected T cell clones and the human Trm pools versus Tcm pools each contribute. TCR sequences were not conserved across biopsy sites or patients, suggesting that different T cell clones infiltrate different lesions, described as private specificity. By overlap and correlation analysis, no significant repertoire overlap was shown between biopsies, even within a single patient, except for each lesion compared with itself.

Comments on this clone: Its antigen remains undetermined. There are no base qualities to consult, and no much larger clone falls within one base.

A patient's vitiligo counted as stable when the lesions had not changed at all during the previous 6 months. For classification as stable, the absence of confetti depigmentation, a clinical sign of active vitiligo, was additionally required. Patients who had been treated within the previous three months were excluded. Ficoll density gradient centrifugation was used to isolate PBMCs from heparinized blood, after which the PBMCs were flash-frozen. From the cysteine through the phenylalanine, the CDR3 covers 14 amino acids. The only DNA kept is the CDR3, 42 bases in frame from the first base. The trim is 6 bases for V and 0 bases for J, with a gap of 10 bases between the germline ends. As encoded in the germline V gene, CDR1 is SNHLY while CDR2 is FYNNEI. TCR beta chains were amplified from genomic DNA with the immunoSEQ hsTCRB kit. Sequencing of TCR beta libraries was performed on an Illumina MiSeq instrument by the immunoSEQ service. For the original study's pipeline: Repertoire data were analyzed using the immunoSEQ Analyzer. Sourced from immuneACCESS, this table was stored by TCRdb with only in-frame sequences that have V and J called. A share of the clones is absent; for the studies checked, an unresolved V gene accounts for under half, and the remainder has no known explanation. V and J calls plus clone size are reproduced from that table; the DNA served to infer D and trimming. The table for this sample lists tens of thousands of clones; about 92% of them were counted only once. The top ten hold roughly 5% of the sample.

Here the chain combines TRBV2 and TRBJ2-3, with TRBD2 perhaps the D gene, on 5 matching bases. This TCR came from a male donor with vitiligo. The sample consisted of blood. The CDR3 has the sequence CASRPRTSTDTQYF. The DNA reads TGTGCCAGCAGGCCCCGGACTAGCACAGATACGCAGTATTTT.